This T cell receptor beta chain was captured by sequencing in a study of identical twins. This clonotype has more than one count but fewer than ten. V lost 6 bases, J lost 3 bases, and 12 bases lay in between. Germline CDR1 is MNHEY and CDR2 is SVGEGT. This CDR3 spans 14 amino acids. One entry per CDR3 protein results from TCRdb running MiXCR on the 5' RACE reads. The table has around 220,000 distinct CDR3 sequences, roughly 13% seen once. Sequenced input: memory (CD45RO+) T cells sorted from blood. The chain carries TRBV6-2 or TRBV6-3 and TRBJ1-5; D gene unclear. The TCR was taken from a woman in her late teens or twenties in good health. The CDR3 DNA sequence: TGTGCCAGCAGCCGCCTCAGAGACAATCAGCCCCAGCATTTT. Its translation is CASSRLRDNQPQHF.